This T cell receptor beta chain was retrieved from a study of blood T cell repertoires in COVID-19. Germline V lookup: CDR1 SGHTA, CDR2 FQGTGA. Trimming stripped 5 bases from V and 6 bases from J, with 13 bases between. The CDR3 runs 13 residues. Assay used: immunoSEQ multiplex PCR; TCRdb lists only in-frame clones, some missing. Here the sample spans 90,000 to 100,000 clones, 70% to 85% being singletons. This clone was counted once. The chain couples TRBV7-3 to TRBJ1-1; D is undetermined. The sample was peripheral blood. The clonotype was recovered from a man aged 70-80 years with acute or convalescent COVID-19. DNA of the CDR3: TGTGCCAGCAGCGCGTCGATGAGGTCTGAAGCTTTCTTT. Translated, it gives CASSASMRSEAFF.